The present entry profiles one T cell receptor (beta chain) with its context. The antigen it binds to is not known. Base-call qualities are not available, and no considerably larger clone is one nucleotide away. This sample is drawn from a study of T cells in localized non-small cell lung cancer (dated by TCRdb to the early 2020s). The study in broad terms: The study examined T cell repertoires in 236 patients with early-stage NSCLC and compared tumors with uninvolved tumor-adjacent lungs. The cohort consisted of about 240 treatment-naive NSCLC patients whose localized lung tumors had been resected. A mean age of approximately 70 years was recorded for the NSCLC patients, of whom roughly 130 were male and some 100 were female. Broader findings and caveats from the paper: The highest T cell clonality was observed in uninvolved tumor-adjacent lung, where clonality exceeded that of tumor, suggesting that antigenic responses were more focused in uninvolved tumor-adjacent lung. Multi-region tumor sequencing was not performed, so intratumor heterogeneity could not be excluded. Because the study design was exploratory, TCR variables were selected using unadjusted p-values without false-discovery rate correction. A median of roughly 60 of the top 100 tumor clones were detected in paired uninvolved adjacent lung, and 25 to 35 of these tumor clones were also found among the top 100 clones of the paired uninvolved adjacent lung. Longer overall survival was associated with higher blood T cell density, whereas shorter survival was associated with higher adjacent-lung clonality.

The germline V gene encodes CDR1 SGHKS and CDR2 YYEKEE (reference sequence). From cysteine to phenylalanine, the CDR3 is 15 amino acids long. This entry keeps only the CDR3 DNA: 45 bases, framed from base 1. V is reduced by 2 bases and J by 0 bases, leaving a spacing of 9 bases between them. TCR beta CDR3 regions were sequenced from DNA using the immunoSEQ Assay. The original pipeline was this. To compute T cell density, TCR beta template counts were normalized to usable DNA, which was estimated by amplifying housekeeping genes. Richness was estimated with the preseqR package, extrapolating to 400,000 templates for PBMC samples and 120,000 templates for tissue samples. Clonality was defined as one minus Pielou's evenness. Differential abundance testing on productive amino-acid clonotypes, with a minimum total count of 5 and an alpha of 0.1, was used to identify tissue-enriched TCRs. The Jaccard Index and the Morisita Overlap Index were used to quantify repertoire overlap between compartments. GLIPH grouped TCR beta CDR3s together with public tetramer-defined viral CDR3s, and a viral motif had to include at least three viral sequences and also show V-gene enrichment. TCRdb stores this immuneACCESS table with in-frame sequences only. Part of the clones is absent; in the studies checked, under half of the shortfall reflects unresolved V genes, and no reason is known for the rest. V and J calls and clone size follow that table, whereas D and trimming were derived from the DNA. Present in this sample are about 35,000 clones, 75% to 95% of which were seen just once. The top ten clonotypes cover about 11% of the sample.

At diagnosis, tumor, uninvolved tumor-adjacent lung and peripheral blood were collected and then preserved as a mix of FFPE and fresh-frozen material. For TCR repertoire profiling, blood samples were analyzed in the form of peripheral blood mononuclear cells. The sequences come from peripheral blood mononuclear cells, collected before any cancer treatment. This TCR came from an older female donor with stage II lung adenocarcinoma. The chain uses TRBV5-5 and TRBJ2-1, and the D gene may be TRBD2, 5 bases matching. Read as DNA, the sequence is TGTGCCAGCAGCTTTAGTGGGAGCTCCTACAATGAGCAGTTCTTC. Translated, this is CASSFSGSSYNEQFF.